This passage covers 11 T cell receptor beta chains from one sample sequenced in a study of memory CD4+ T cells and cytomegalovirus serostatus. The table came from immunoSEQ multiplex PCR; TCRdb's copy has only in-frame clones and leaves some out. This repertoire shows 56,000 or so clones, roughly 80% found once; its top ten account for roughly 0.48%. Single viable CD3+CD4+CD8-CD45RO+ cells were sorted as the memory CD4+ T cells. Sequencing input: memory CD4+ T cells from blood. All receptors derive from an adult in good health and CMV-seronegative. Some clones in this sample may be carry-over from other donors' samples.

The chain combines TRBV5-1 with TRBJ2-5, with 9 bases fitting TRBD1. V shed 6 bases, J shed 4 bases, and the junction held 7 bases outside the gene matches. This CDR3 is built from 14 residues. Germline CDR1 is SGHRS and CDR2 is YFSETQ. As DNA, the CDR3 is TGCGCCAGCAATCCACAGGGGGCGGGAGAGACCCAGTACTTC. Protein: CASNPQGAGETQYF.

This clone appeared a few times. The chain combines TRBV30 with TRBJ2-1; 9 nucleotides agree with TRBD1. Germline CDR1 and CDR2: GTSNPN and SVGIG (reference sequence). V was pared by 0 bases and J by 6 bases, with 6 bases of the junction left unmatched. CDR3 length equals 15 residues. The DNA for the CDR3 is TGTGCCTGGAGTGTACCACAGGGGGCCACCAATGAGCAGTTCTTC. This codes for CAWSVPQGATNEQFF.

This chain uses TRBV19 with TRBJ2-7; no clear D. CDR3 length: 15 amino acids. Trimming cost V 1 base and J 2 bases, with 12 bases left between them. Germline V gene data show CDR1 as LNHDA and CDR2 as SQIVND (reference sequence). The CDR3 loop reads CASSIGRRATYEQYF. The DNA of the CDR3 is TGTGCCAGTAGTATAGGTCGTAGGGCCACCTACGAGCAGTACTTC.

The chain carries TRBV7-6 and TRBJ2-7, with unresolved D. This CDR3 comprises 12 residues. Trimming removed 4 bases at V and 7 bases at J, with 11 bases between. CDR1 is SGHVS, CDR2 FNYEAQ, per germline. The CDR3 coding sequence is TGTGCCAGCAGCTCCCCCGGTGGGGAGCAGTACTTC. Protein product: CASSSPGGEQYF.

The genes are TRBV11-3 and TRBJ2-7; D unresolved. The V gene's germline CDR1 is SGHNT and CDR2 YENEEA. V was clipped by 0 bases and J by 1 base, with 7 bases between them. The CDR3 is made up of 14 amino acids. Here the CDR3 reads CASSLDTVSYEQYF. Here the CDR3 DNA reads TGTGCCAGCAGCTTAGATACAGTATCCTACGAGCAGTACTTC.

J is TRBJ1-5 and V is TRBV10-3; 10 nucleotides line up with TRBD1. The CDR3 sequence is 15 residues long. V shed 2 bases, J shed 6 bases, and the junction held 4 bases outside the gene matches. In germline, CDR1 is ENHRY, CDR2 SYGVKD. The CDR3 spells CAISEDRGRFQPQHF. CDR3 bases: TGTGCCATCAGTGAGGACAGGGGGCGGTTTCAGCCCCAGCATTTT.

This clone was recorded a few times. The V gene is TRBV9, the J gene TRBJ2-2; TRBD1 or TRBD2 may be the D gene (5 bases each). The CDR3 covers 14 residues. V lost 5 bases to trimming and J lost 0 bases, with 8 bases between them. Germline V lookup: CDR1 SGDLS, CDR2 YYNGEE. CDR3 sequence: CASRGTSNTGELFF. The CDR3 nucleotides read TGTGCCAGCAGAGGGACCTCGAACACCGGGGAGCTGTTTTTT.

As DNA, the CDR3 is TGTGCCAGCAGCCCGGGCCCAGGGACTAGCTCCTACAATGAGCAGTTCTTC. Residues: CASSPGPGTSSYNEQFF. The V gene is TRBV5-4, the J gene TRBJ2-1; 8 bases are shared with TRBD2. The germline V gene has CDR1 SGHNT and CDR2 YYREEE (reference sequence). The CDR3 runs 17 residues. J gave up 0 bases and V 4 bases, and 9 bases lay outside the gene matches.

Concerning this clone: Germline is not matched at one junction end, which may reflect a read error. The CDR3 DNA is TGTGCCAGCTCGCAGGGCAGAGACAGGGAGCGGACTTTT. This translates into CASSQGRDRERTF. The chain has TRBV18 and TRBJ1-4, with 7 bases identical to TRBD1. From germline, CDR1 is KGHSH and CDR2 LQKENI. There are 13 residues in the CDR3.

The rearrangement uses TRBV4-1 and TRBJ2-5; D is possibly TRBD2 (5 bases). Germline CDR1 and CDR2: MGHRA and YSYEKL. The CDR3 covers 17 residues. Trimming removed 4 bases from V and 3 bases from J, with 21 bases in between. CDR3 region: CASSPSPVGLKEETQYF. In nucleotides, the CDR3 is TGCGCCAGCAGCCCCTCCCCGGTCGGACTTAAGGAAGAGACCCAGTACTTC.

The V call is TRBV18, the J call TRBJ2-6; D not resolved. Trimming removed 3 bases at V and 1 base at J, with 4 bases between. The germline V gene encodes CDR1 KGHSH and CDR2 LQKENI. The CDR3 runs 14 residues. The CDR3 region has the DNA TGTGCCAGCTCACCGTCGTCTGGGGCCAACGTCCTGACTTTC. This gives the protein CASSPSSGANVLTF.